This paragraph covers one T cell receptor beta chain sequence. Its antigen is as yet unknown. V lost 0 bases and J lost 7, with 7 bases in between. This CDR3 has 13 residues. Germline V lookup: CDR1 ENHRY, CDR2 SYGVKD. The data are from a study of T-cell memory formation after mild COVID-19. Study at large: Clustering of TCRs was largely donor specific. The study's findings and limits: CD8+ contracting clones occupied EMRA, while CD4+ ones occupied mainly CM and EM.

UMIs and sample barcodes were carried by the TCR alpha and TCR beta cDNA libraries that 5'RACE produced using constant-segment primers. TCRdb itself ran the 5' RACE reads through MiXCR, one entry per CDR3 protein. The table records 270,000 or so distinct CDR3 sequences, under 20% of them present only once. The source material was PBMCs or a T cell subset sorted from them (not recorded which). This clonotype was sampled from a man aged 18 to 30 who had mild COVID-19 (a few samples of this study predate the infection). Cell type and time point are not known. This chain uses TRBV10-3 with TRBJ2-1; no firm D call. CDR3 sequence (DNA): TGTGCCATCAGTGAGTCCCAGGAAAATGAGCAGTTCTTC. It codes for CAISESQENEQFF.